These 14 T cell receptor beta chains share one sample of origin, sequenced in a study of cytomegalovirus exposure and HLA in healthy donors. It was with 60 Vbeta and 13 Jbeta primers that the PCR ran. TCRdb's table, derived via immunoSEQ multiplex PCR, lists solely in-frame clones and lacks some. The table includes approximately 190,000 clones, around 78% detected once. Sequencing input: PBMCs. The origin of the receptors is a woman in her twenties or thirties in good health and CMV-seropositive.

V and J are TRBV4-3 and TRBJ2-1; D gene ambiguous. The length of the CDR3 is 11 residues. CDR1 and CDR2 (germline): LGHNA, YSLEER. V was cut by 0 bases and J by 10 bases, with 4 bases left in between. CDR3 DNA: TGCGCCAGCAGCCAAGATGGCGAGCAGTTCTTC. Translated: CASSQDGEQFF.

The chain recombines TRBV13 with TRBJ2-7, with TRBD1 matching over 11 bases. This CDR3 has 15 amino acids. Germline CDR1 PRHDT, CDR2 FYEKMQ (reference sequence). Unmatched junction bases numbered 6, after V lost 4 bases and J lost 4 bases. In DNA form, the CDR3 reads TGTGCCAGCAGCTCCGGGACAGGGGGTTATTACGAGCAGTACTTC. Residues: CASSSGTGGYYEQYF.

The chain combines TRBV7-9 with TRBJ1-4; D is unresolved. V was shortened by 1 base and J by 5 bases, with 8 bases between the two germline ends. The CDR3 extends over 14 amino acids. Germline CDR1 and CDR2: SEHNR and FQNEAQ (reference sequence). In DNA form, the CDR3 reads TGTGCCAGCAGCTTAGTGGCTTTAAATGAAAAACTGTTTTTT. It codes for CASSLVALNEKLFF.

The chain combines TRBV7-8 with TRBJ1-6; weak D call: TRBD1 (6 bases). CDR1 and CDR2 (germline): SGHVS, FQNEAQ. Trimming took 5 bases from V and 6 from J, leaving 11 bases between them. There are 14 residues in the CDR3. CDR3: CASSEQGPNSPLHF. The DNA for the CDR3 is TGTGCCAGCAGCGAACAGGGCCCTAATTCACCCCTCCACTTT.

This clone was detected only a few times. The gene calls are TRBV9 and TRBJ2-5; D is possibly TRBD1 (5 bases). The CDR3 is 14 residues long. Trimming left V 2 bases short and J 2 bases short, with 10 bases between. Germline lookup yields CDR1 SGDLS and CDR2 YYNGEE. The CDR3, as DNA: TGTGCCAGCAGCGTTCCCGACAGTCAAGAGACCCAGTACTTC. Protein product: CASSVPDSQETQYF.

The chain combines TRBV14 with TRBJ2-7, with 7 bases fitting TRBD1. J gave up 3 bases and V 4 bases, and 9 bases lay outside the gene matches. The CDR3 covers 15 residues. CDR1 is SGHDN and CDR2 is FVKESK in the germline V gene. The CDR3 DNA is TGTGCCAGCAGCCTAGCGACAGGGAACTTCTACGAGCAGTACTTC. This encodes CASSLATGNFYEQYF.

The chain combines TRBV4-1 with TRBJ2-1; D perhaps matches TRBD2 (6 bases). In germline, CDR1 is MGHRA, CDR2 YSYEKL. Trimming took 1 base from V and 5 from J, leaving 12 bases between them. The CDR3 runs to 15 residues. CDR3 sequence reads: CASSQVVRDDNEQFF. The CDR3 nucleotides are TGCGCCAGCAGCCAAGTTGTGCGGGATGACAATGAGCAGTTCTTC.

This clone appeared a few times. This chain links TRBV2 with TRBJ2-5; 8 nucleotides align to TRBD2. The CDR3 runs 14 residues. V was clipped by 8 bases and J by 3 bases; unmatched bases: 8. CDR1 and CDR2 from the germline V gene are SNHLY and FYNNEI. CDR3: CASGKTSAEETQYF. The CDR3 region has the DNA TGTGCCAGCGGGAAGACTAGCGCGGAAGAGACCCAGTACTTC.

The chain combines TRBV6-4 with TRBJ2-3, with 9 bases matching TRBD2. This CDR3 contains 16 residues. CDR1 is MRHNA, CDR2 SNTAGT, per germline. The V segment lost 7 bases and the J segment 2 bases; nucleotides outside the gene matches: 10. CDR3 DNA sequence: TGTGCCAGCAAAATCATAGCGGGGGACCCCACAGATACGCAGTATTTT. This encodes CASKIIAGDPTDTQYF.

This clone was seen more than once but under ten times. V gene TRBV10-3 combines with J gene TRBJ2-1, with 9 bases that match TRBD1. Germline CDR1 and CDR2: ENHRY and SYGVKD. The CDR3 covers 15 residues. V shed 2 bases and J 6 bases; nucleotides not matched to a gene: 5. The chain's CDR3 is CAISEGTGFSNEQFF. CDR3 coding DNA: TGTGCCATCAGTGAGGGGACAGGGTTCAGCAATGAGCAGTTCTTC.

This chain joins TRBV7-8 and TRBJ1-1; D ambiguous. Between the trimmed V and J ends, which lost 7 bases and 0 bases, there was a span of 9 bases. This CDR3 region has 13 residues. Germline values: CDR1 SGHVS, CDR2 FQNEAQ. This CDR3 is CASNTVMNTEAFF. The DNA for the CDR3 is TGTGCCAGCAATACGGTCATGAACACTGAAGCTTTCTTT.

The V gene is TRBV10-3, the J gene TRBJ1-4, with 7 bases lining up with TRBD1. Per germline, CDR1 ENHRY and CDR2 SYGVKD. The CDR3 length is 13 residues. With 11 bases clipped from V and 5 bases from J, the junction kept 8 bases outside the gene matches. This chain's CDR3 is CASRDSSNEKLFF. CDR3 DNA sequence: TGTGCCTCTCGGGACAGCTCAAATGAAAAACTGTTTTTT.

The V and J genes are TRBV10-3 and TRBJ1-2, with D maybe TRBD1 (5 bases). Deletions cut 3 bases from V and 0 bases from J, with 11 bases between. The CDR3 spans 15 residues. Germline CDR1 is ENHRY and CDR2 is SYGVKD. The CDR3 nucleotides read TGTGCCATCAGTGATCAAGGGGCCCCTAACTATGGCTACACCTTC. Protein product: CAISDQGAPNYGYTF.

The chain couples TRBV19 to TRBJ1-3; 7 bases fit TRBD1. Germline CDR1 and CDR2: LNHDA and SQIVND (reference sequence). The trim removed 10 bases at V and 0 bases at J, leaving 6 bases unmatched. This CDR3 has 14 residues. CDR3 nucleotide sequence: TGTGCCACTGGGACAGACCACTCTGGAAACACCATATATTTT. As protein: CATGTDHSGNTIYF.